The 30 T cell receptor beta chains below were found in one sample sequenced in a study of T cell clonotyping in hematopoietic cell transplantation. Some clones are missing from TCRdb's copy, which holds only in-frame ones; the method was immunoSEQ multiplex PCR. The repertoire has 9,400 or so clones, less than 90% of them found once; the top ten carry about a third. The starting material was PBMCs, obtained 180 days after allogeneic stem cell transplant. These receptors originate from a human patient who had an allogeneic stem cell transplant, so the T cells may come from the graft donor. The donor label of this sample is uncertain. Some clones in this sample may be carry-over from other donors' samples.

Written as DNA, the CDR3 is TGTGCCAGCAGTGTCCTGACTAGCGGCGCTCCGCCCTCCAGCACAGATACGCAGTATTTT. Protein: CASSVLTSGAPPSSTDTQYF. The chain combines TRBV28 with TRBJ2-3; 9 nucleotides match TRBD2. The CDR3 spans 20 residues. Germline lookup yields CDR1 MDHEN and CDR2 SYDVKM. Trimming at V came to 5 bases and at J to 0 bases, leaving 18 bases not matched to a gene.

CDR3 nucleotide sequence: TGTGCCAGCAGTTCAATCCACCTTAGGACAGAGAGCTCCTATAATTCACCCCTCCACTTT. It encodes CASSSIHLRTESSYNSPLHF. The V call is TRBV28, the J call TRBJ1-6; D might be TRBD1 (6 bases). Germline CDR1 reads MDHEN; CDR2 reads SYDVKM. The ends were cut back, 4 bases at V and 0 bases at J, with 22 bases in the middle. There are 20 residues in the CDR3. Variable domain in full (rest from reference TRBV28 and TRBJ1-6): DVKVTQSSRYLVKRTGEKVFLECVQDMDHENMFWYRQDPGLGLRLIYFSYDVKMKEKGDIPEGYSVSREKKERFSLILESASTNQTSMYLCASSSIHLRTESSYNSPLHFGNGTRLTVT.

The chain uses TRBV6-5 and TRBJ1-1; possibly TRBD1 for D (5 bases). The ends were cut back, 3 bases at V and 5 bases at J, with 7 bases in the middle. Germline CDR1 and CDR2: MNHEY and SVGAGI. This CDR3 is 12 amino acids long. The CDR3 reads CASSYGGTEAFF. The CDR3 coding sequence is TGTGCCAGCAGTTATGGGGGGACTGAAGCTTTCTTT.

CDR3 loop: CASSSGTAQETQYF. CDR3 DNA sequence: TGCGCCAGCAGCTCGGGGACAGCCCAAGAGACCCAGTACTTC. The genes are TRBV5-1 and TRBJ2-5; 7 bases agree with TRBD1. CDR3 size: 14 residues. CDR1 and CDR2 from the germline V gene are SGHRS and YFSETQ. V lost 3 bases and J lost 1; bases outside the gene matches: 3.

In this sample, this clone turned up a few times. The chain couples TRBV19 to TRBJ1-1, with TRBD1 matching over 9 bases. V lost 7 bases and J lost 4; bases outside the gene matches: 10. Per germline, CDR1 LNHDA and CDR2 SQIVND (reference sequence). The CDR3 extends over 15 amino acids. The DNA of the CDR3 is TGTGCCAGTAACCTATCACCGGGACAGGGCACTGAAGCTTTCTTT. Protein: CASNLSPGQGTEAFF. The whole variable domain, filled in from reference TRBV19 and TRBJ1-1, reads DGGITQSPKYLFRKEGQNVTLSCEQNLNHDAMYWYRQDPGQGLRLIYYSQIVNDFQKGDIAEGYSVSREKKESFPLTVTSAQKNPTAFYLCASNLSPGQGTEAFFGQGTRLTVV.

This rearrangement joins TRBV2 to TRBJ1-2, with TRBD1 matching 7 bases. V gave up 6 bases and J gave up 5 bases; unmatched junction bases: 3. Germline CDR1 and CDR2: SNHLY and FYNNEI. CDR3 length: 12 amino acids. CDR3 loop: CASRDRSYGYTF. The CDR3 nucleotides read TGTGCCAGCAGGGACAGGTCGTATGGCTACACCTTC.

This chain uses TRBV5-1 with TRBJ2-3, with a possible D match to TRBD1 (7 bases). The ends were cut back, 4 bases at V and 3 bases at J, with 15 bases in the middle. This CDR3 has 15 residues. Germline assignment: CDR1 SGHRS and CDR2 YFSETQ. The CDR3 is CASSQSPGGTDTQYF. The DNA for the CDR3 is TGCGCCAGCAGCCAGAGCCCAGGGGGGACAGATACGCAGTATTTT.

This clone was seen a single time. V and J are TRBV6-5 and TRBJ1-2; D is uncertain. CDR1 MNHEY and CDR2 SVGAGI come from the germline V gene. With 6 bases removed from V and 3 bases from J, the gap between germline ends came to 17 bases. CDR3 length equals 15 residues. The CDR3 spells CASSPDGRRDYGYTF. The CDR3 nucleotides read TGTGCCAGCAGCCCGGACGGCCGTCGTGACTATGGCTACACCTTC.

This chain joins TRBV19 and TRBJ1-4; D not resolved. Germline values: CDR1 LNHDA, CDR2 SQIVND (reference sequence). This CDR3 comprises 14 residues. V lost 7 bases and J lost 7, with 16 bases in between. CDR3 DNA sequence: TGTGCCAGTACCGAGACTTTCCCCCCTGAAAAACTGTTTTTT. Its protein is CASTETFPPEKLFF. Combining the CDR3 with reference TRBV19 and TRBJ1-4 gives the whole variable domain DGGITQSPKYLFRKEGQNVTLSCEQNLNHDAMYWYRQDPGQGLRLIYYSQIVNDFQKGDIAEGYSVSREKKESFPLTVTSAQKNPTAFYLCASTETFPPEKLFFGSGTQLSVL.

The chain links TRBV18 to TRBJ1-1; the D gene is possibly TRBD1 (6 bases). V was cut by 5 bases and J by 6 bases, with 16 bases left in between. The germline V gene encodes CDR1 KGHSH and CDR2 LQKENI. CDR3 size: 14 residues. CDR3 in DNA: TGTGCCAGCTCAACCACAGGGCGTGATGCTGAAGCTTTCTTT. This codes for CASSTTGRDAEAFF.

This clone showed up just once. The V call is TRBV11-2, the J call TRBJ2-2, with TRBD2 as a possible D gene (5 bases). Trimming removed 1 base from V and 2 bases from J, with 11 bases in between. Germline V lookup: CDR1 SGHAT, CDR2 FQNNGV. The CDR3 extends over 16 amino acids. The CDR3 region has the DNA TGTGCCAGCAGCTTAGGTCGGAGCGGAAACACCGGGGAGCTGTTTTTT. This codes for CASSLGRSGNTGELFF.

This rearrangement joins TRBV19 to TRBJ1-5; 7 bases are a match to TRBD1. CDR1 and CDR2 from the germline V gene are LNHDA and SQIVND (reference sequence). There are 15 residues in the CDR3. The V gene end was trimmed by 1 base and the J gene end by 5 bases; junction bases not matched to a gene: 5. DNA for the CDR3: TGTGCCAGTAGTATAGCCGTACAGGGGCATCAGCCCCAGCATTTT. Protein product: CASSIAVQGHQPQHF. The entire variable domain, with the rest obtained from reference TRBV19 and TRBJ1-5, is as follows: DGGITQSPKYLFRKEGQNVTLSCEQNLNHDAMYWYRQDPGQGLRLIYYSQIVNDFQKGDIAEGYSVSREKKESFPLTVTSAQKNPTAFYLCASSIAVQGHQPQHFGDGTRLSIL.

The J gene is TRBJ1-5, the V gene TRBV6-5, with 7 bases aligning to TRBD1. The CDR3 totals 14 residues. The J segment lost 2 bases and the V segment lost 8 bases, leaving 6 bases of the junction unmatched. Per germline, CDR1 MNHEY and CDR2 SVGAGI. The CDR3 DNA sequence: TGTGCCAGCTCAGGGGGTTGGGGCAATCAGCCCCAGCATTTT. Amino acids: CASSGGWGNQPQHF.

This sequence joins TRBV11-2 and TRBJ2-5; D not resolved. Germline V lookup: CDR1 SGHAT, CDR2 FQNNGV. Trimming cost V 2 bases and J 1 base, with 8 bases left between them. The CDR3 is made up of 14 amino acids. The CDR3 spells CASSLQTGQETQYF. CDR3 nucleotides: TGTGCCAGCAGCTTACAGACGGGCCAAGAGACCCAGTACTTC.

This sequence joins TRBV28 and TRBJ2-1, with D possibly TRBD1 on 5 matching bases. Trimming left V 7 bases short and J 2 bases short, with 18 bases between. There are 16 residues in the CDR3. The germline V gene encodes CDR1 MDHEN and CDR2 SYDVKM. The CDR3 coding sequence is TGTGCCAGCATCCCCACCCAGGGTATCGCCTACAATGAGCAGTTCTTC. Translation gives CASIPTQGIAYNEQFF.

Concerning this clone itself: The sample contains more than one DNA sequence encoding this CDR3. V is TRBV20-1 and J is TRBJ1-2; maybe TRBD1 (5 bases). The CDR3 extends over 11 amino acids. The V gene's germline CDR1 is DFQATT and CDR2 SNEGSKA (reference sequence). Trimming took off 6 bases at V and 5 bases at J, with 10 bases between the two ends. The CDR3, as DNA: TGCAGTGCCCGGGACCCGTATGGCTACACCTTC. It yields the protein CSARDPYGYTF.

The chain joins TRBV11-2 to TRBJ2-2, with D perhaps matching TRBD1 or TRBD2 (6 bases each). V lost 2 bases to trimming and J lost 1 base, with 17 bases between them. The CDR3 runs 18 residues. Germline values: CDR1 SGHAT, CDR2 FQNNGV. The CDR3 bases are TGTGCCAGCAGCTTATCCCAAGCCGGGGGCGAGAACACCGGGGAGCTGTTTTTT. Amino acid sequence: CASSLSQAGGENTGELFF.

The chain is built from TRBV5-5 and TRBJ1-1; maybe TRBD1 (6 bases). CDR1 is SGHKS and CDR2 is YYEKEE in the germline V gene (reference sequence). The CDR3 length is 15 residues. The germline V and J ends were trimmed by 6 bases and 1 base, with 16 bases remaining between them. The CDR3 here is CASILQGLRNTEAFF. The CDR3 coding sequence is TGTGCCAGCATACTACAGGGTTTGAGGAACACTGAAGCTTTCTTT.

The rearrangement uses TRBV6-1 and TRBJ2-5, with 8 bases aligning to TRBD1. V was pared by 7 bases and J by 4 bases, with 2 bases of the junction left unmatched. Looked up from germline, CDR1 is MNHNS and CDR2 is SASEGT. The CDR3 loop spans 12 amino acids. CDR3: CASTTGVETQYF. The CDR3 DNA sequence: TGTGCCAGCACGACAGGGGTAGAGACCCAGTACTTC.

The chain carries TRBV19 and TRBJ2-7, with TRBD2 matching over 8 bases. The CDR3 totals 14 residues. Trimming took 4 bases from V and 2 from J; bases not matched to a gene: 4. The V gene's germline CDR1 is LNHDA and CDR2 SQIVND (reference sequence). The CDR3 spells CASSTQRGPYEQYF. Here the CDR3 DNA reads TGTGCCAGTAGTACGCAGCGGGGGCCCTACGAGCAGTACTTC.

The genes are TRBV14 and TRBJ2-7; TRBD1 aligns across 7 bases. The germline CDR1 and CDR2 sequences are SGHDN and FVKESK. V was pared by 3 bases and J by 0 bases, with 8 bases of the junction left unmatched. The CDR3 has 16 residues. CDR3 amino acids: CASSQLPGQSSYEQYF. CDR3 coding DNA: TGTGCCAGCAGCCAGTTACCGGGACAGAGCTCCTACGAGCAGTACTTC. Drawing the rest from reference TRBV14 and TRBJ2-7, the complete variable domain is EAGVTQFPSHSVIEKGQTVTLRCDPISGHDNLYWYRRVMGKEIKFLLHFVKESKQDESGMPNNRFLAERTGGTYSTLKVQPAELEDSGVYFCASSQLPGQSSYEQYFGPGTRLTVT.

Only one count was recorded for this clone. The chain has TRBV6-6 and TRBJ1-3; no definite D call. There are 15 residues in the CDR3. Trimming removed 6 bases at V and 2 bases at J, with 14 bases between. Germline lookup yields CDR1 MNHNY and CDR2 SVGAGI (reference sequence). CDR3 in amino acids: CASRSDASTGNTIYF. CDR3 bases: TGTGCCAGCAGGTCCGACGCGTCTACTGGAAACACCATATATTTT.

J is TRBJ1-2 and V is TRBV2, with D possibly being TRBD1 (5 bases). V lost 3 bases and J 7 bases, leaving 12 bases between the germline ends. Germline assignment: CDR1 SNHLY and CDR2 FYNNEI. CDR3 size: 13 residues. This chain's CDR3 is CASSDPGLGGYTF. The CDR3 nucleotides are TGTGCCAGCAGTGATCCAGGGTTGGGTGGCTACACCTTC. Based on the CDR3 plus reference TRBV2 and TRBJ1-2, the full variable domain is EPEVTQTPSHQVTQMGQEVILRCVPISNHLYFYWYRQILGQKVEFLVSFYNNEISEKSEIFDDQFSVERPDGSNFTLKIRSTKLEDSAMYFCASSDPGLGGYTFGSGTRLTVV.

The V gene is TRBV9, the J gene TRBJ1-5; possible D gene TRBD1, 5 bases. The germline V gene has CDR1 SGDLS and CDR2 YYNGEE. The CDR3 spans 15 residues. The V gene lost 0 bases and the J gene lost 7 bases, with 14 bases spanning the gap. CDR3 residues: CASSVEGSWGQPQHF. The CDR3 bases are TGTGCCAGCAGCGTAGAGGGATCCTGGGGCCAGCCCCAGCATTTT.

This rearrangement joins TRBV9 to TRBJ2-7, with TRBD2 matching 7 bases. Germline CDR1 is SGDLS and CDR2 is YYNGEE. Germline trimming cut 4 bases from V and 0 bases from J; bases unmatched to any gene: 4. The CDR3 sequence is 14 residues long. The CDR3 DNA reads as TGTGCCAGCAGCCCCCCGGGGGGCTCCTACGAGCAGTACTTC. Its protein product is CASSPPGGSYEQYF. The full variable domain, rest sourced from reference TRBV9 and TRBJ2-7, is DSGVTQTPKHLITATGQRVTLRCSPRSGDLSVYWYQQSLDQGLQFLIQYYNGEERAKGNILERFSAQQFPDLHSELNLSSLELGDSALYFCASSPPGGSYEQYFGPGTRLTVT.

The chain is built from TRBV7-6 and TRBJ1-1; possibly TRBD1 for D (6 bases). Trimming took off 4 bases at V and 4 bases at J, with 10 bases between the two ends. This CDR3 contains 13 residues. Germline loops: CDR1 SGHVS, CDR2 FNYEAQ. The CDR3 nucleotides are TGTGCCAGCAGCTCCGAAGGGGGCACTGAAGCTTTCTTT. It translates to CASSSEGGTEAFF.

V and J are TRBV19 and TRBJ2-5; 8 positions agree with TRBD1. The germline CDR1 and CDR2 sequences are LNHDA and SQIVND (reference sequence). The CDR3 has 16 amino acids. Trimming cost V 2 bases and J 3 bases; bases outside gene matches: 8. The DNA for the CDR3 is TGTGCCAGTAGTATATCTCAGGACAGGGACGAAGAGACCCAGTACTTC. Its translation is CASSISQDRDEETQYF.

This chain links TRBV7-6 with TRBJ2-7; D is unclear. Germline assignment: CDR1 SGHVS and CDR2 FNYEAQ. The CDR3 totals 13 residues. V was cut by 3 bases and J by 2 bases, with 8 bases left in between. CDR3 sequence reads: CASSFGQTYEQYF. As DNA, the CDR3 is TGTGCCAGCAGCTTCGGGCAGACCTACGAGCAGTACTTC.

The V and J genes are TRBV7-9 and TRBJ1-5, with D hard to call. Between the trimmed V and J ends, which lost 2 bases and 7 bases, there was a span of 9 bases. The V gene's germline CDR1 is SEHNR and CDR2 FQNEAQ (reference sequence). CDR3 length: 13 residues. CDR3 protein: CASSLISAQPQHF. The CDR3 coding sequence is TGTGCCAGCAGCTTAATCTCTGCCCAGCCCCAGCATTTT.

The J gene is TRBJ2-7, the V gene TRBV5-6; 13 bases are a match to TRBD2. Trimming cost V 4 bases and J 3 bases; bases outside gene matches: 7. Germline V gene sequence: CDR1 SGHDT, CDR2 YYEEEE. The CDR3 has 16 amino acids. CDR3 sequence reads: CASSGGLAGSIYEQYF. The CDR3, as DNA: TGTGCCAGCAGCGGGGGACTAGCGGGGAGCATCTACGAGCAGTACTTC.